This note documents a single TCR beta chain sequence. The sample holds a few counts of this clonotype. The antigen it binds to is not known. The sample holds no much larger clone one base away, and base qualities are not on file. The entry originates in a study of T-cell reconstitution after alpha-beta-depleted transplantation in children (dated by TCRdb to the mid-2010s). Context from the whole study: Using TCR repertoire profiling, the study quantitatively followed how T-cell immune reconstitution unfolded in children after TCRalphabeta/CD19-depleted allogeneic hematopoietic cell transplantation.

Library method: PCR. Sequencing relied on an Illumina HiSeq 2500. TCR libraries were prepared with molecular barcoding, using unique molecular identifiers to normalize TCRbeta repertoire quantification. TCRdb took the public reads, trimmed them with fastp at Q25, ran MiXCR for clone calling and kept in-frame beta chains. Each record represents a unique CDR3 protein, reported with the most common genes and DNA among its rows. The sample table records more than 250,000 distinct CDR3 sequences; 9.9% of these occur just once. The ten largest clones represent 9.5% to 13% of the sample. This TCR derives from a human donor who donated a stem cell graft to a child with SCID. The sequenced sample was PBMCs from the stem cell graft donor, obtained from the stem cell graft.

The CDR3 protein: CASGVGVAKNIQYF. The nucleotide sequence is TGTGCTAGTGGGGTCGGTGTAGCCAAAAACATTCAGTACTTC. The chain was built from TRBV12-5 and TRBJ2-4; the D gene remains uncertain. The CDR3 spans 14 residues, from the cysteine through the phenylalanine. The entry retains the CDR3 DNA only, 42 bases that are in frame from base 1. The junction carries 9 bases between V and J, which are trimmed by 6 bases and 0 bases respectively. CDR1 LGHNT and CDR2 FRNRAP were looked up in the germline V gene.